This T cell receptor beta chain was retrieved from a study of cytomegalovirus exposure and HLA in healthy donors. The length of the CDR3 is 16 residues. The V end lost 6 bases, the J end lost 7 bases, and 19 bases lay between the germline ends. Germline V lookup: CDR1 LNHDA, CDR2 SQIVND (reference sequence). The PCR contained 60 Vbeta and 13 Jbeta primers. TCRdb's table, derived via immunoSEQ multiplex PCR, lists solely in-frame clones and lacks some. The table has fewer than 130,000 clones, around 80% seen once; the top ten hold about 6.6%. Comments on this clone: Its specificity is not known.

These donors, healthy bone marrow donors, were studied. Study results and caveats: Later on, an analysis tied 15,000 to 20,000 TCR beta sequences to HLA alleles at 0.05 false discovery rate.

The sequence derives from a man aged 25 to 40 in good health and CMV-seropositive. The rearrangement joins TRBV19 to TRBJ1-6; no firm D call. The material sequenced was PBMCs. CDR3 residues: CASRDMALIRNSPLHF. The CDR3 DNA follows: TGTGCCAGTAGAGACATGGCACTCATACGGAATTCACCCCTCCACTTT.